This T cell receptor beta chain is from a study of T cell responses to AZD1222 COVID-19 vaccine (dated by TCRdb to the early 2020s). For context, the study as a whole: AZD1222 recipients with second doses at about 4 weeks or about 12 weeks were pooled, because spike-specific TCR depth and breadth did not differ between schedules. A total of just over 230 trial participants underwent TCR sequencing, of whom 207 received two doses of AZD1222 and roughly 25 received two doses of the MenACWY control vaccine. Trial participants were enrolled into age subgroups of 18-55, 56-69 and 70-plus years, which contained about 160, 30 and 59 TCR-sequenced participants, respectively.

In regard to this clone: Its antigen specificity is not known. Base qualities are not recorded, but no much larger clone differs from it by a single base.

The CDR3 regions of human TCRbeta chains were analyzed by immunosequencing. From the authors' description of their analysis: Repertoire TCRs were checked for matches against a reference library of SARS-CoV-2-specific TCRs that had been generated using the MIRA antigen-specificity platform. Breadth was defined as the fraction of unique TCRs that were SARS-CoV-2-associated. Depth was defined as the fraction of total T cells that were SARS-CoV-2-associated. Each spike-specific TCR was assigned to its reactive spike region and to a CD4 or CD8 class using the MIRA data. Log10-transformed breadth and depth values were compared by one-way ANOVA with Sidak's multiple comparisons tests. TCRdb carries this immuneACCESS record with in-frame sequences only. Its versions omit some clonotypes, under half of them owing to an unresolved V gene in the studies checked, with the rest unexplained. The V and J calls and clone size come from that table; D and trimming were worked out from the DNA. Counted in this sample were roughly 260,000 clones; 85% to 95% of them appeared once. The ten largest clones take up around 0.5% of the sample.

Here is what the overall study found, with its caveats: Epitopes outside the regions mutated in the B.1.351 and B.1.1.7 variants were reportedly recognized by nearly half of the unique spike-specific TCRs. Conclusions about previously exposed vaccinees are limited, since just 5 to 7 AZD1222 recipients were seropositive for SARS-CoV-2 at baseline. The vaccine-associated CD4 TCRs covered the entire spike protein, and the dominant responses fell in regions 160-218 and 743-854. After two AZD1222 doses, spike-specific TCR breadth and depth were significantly higher than at day 0 and than in MenACWY recipients. Participants were mostly white British and included more females than males, and it was suggested by the authors that clonal diversity may have been underestimated. No day 14 peak-response samples were available, so repertoires were characterized only after the peak T cell response. The 56-69-year group was small, and its depth increase did not reach significance, likely because of low power.

Germline trimming amounts to 5 bases on V and 2 bases on J, with 9 as the count of junction bases outside the gene matches. From cysteine to phenylalanine, the CDR3 is 16 amino acids long. Only the CDR3 DNA is retained, 48 bases long and in frame from the first base. CDR1 and CDR2 are read off the germline V gene as SNHLY and FYNNEI. This specimen's time point label, interpreted: baseline before first vaccination. Samples from vaccinated people were obtained from the UK trials COV001 and COV002, which included a single-blind randomized controlled phase 2/3 trial of AZD1222 (ChAdOx1 nCoV-19) in healthy adults. Trial participant PBMC samples were collected at day 0 and day 28 after the second dose for TCRbeta chain sequencing.

This clonotype originated in an adult in good health. Sequencing used peripheral blood, obtained on day 0 of AZD1222 vaccination. Here the chain combines TRBV2 and TRBJ1-3, and TRBD1 aligns with 7 junction nucleotides. The DNA sequence is TGTGCCAGCAGTTATTCAGGGGGTGTAGCTGGAAACACCATATATTTT. Translated, this gives CASSYSGGVAGNTIYF.